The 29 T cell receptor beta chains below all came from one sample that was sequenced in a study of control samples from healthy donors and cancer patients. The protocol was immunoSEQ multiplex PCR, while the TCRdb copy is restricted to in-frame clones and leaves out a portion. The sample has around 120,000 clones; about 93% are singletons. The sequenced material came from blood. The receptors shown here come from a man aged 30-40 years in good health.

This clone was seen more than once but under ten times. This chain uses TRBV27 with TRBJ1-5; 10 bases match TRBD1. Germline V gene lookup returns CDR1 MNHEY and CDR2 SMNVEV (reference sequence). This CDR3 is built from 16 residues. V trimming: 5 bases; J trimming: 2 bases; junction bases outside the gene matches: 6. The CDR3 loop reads CASSHRQGAGNQPQHF. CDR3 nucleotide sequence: TGTGCCAGCAGTCACCGACAGGGGGCGGGCAATCAGCCCCAGCATTTT.

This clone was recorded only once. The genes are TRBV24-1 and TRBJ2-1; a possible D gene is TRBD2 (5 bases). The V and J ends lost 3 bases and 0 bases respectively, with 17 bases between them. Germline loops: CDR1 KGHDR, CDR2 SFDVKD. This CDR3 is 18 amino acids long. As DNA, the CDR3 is TGTGCCACCAGTGATGTTTTTCCGGGAACTAGCTCCTACAATGAGCAGTTCTTC. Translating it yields CATSDVFPGTSSYNEQFF.

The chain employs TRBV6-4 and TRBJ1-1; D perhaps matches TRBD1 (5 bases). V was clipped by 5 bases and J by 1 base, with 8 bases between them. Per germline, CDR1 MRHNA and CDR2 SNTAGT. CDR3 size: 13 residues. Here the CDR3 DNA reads TGTGCCAGCAGTCTCGGGGGGAACACTGAAGCTTTCTTT. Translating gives CASSLGGNTEAFF.

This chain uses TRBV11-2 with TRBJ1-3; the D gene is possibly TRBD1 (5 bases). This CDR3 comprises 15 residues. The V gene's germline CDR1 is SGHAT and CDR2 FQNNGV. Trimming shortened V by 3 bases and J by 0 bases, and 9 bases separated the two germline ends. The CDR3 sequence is CASSLGGGSGNTIYF. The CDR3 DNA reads TGTGCCAGCAGCTTGGGGGGGGGCTCTGGAAACACCATATATTTT. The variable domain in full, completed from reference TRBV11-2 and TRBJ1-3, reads EAGVAQSPRYKIIEKRQSVAFWCNPISGHATLYWYQQILGQGPKLLIQFQNNGVVDDSQLPKDRFSAERLKGVDSTLKIQPAKLEDSAVYLCASSLGGGSGNTIYFGEGSWLTVV.

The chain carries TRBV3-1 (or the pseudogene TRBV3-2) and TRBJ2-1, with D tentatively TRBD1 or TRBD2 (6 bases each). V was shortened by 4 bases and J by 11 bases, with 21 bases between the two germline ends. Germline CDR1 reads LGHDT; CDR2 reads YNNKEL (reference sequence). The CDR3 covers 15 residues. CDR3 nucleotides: TGTGCCAGCAGCCTCCCTGGGGGGCTTGTGGGGAAGCAGTTCTTC. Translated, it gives CASSLPGGLVGKQFF.

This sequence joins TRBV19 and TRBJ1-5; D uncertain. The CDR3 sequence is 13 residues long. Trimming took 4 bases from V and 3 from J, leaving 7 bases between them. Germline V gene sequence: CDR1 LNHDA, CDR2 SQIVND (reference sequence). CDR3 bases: TGTGCCAGTAGTAAAAGGGACAATCAGCCCCAGCATTTT. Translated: CASSKRDNQPQHF.

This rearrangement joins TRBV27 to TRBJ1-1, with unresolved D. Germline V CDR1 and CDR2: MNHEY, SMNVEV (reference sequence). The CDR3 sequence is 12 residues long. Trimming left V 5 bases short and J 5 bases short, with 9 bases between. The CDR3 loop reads CASSPTGTEAFF. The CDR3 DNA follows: TGTGCCAGCAGTCCCACGGGGACTGAAGCTTTCTTT.

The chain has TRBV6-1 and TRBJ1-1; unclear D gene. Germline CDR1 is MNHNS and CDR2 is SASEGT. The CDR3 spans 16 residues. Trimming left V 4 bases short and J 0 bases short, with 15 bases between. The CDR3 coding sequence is TGTGCCAGCAGTGTATCACAACATCCCATGAACACTGAAGCTTTCTTT. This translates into CASSVSQHPMNTEAFF.

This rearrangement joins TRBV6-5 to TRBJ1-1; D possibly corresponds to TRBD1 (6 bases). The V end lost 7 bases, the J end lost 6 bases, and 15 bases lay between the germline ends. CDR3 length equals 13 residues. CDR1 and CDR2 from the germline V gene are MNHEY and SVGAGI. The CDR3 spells CASNQVEGAEAFF. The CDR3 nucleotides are TGTGCCAGCAATCAAGTAGAGGGGGCTGAAGCTTTCTTT.

The CDR3 is CSARAYGYTF. CDR3 sequence (DNA): TGCAGTGCTAGAGCCTATGGCTACACCTTC. This sequence joins TRBV20-1 and TRBJ1-2; D ambiguous. The CDR3 runs to 10 residues. The V and J ends lost 1 base and 4 bases respectively, with 1 base between them. Germline CDR1 DFQATT, CDR2 SNEGSKA (reference sequence).

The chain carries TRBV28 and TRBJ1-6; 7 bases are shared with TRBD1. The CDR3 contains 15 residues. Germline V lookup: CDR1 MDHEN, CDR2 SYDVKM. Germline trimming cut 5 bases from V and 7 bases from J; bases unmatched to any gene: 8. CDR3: CASSDYRGRNSPLHF. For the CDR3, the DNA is TGTGCCAGCAGTGATTACAGGGGACGAAATTCACCCCTCCACTTT.

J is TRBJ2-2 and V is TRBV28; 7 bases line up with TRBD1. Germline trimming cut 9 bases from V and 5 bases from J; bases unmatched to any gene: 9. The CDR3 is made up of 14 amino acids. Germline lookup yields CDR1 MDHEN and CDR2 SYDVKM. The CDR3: CASESTGYTGELFF. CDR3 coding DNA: TGTGCCAGTGAATCGACAGGGTATACCGGGGAGCTGTTTTTT.

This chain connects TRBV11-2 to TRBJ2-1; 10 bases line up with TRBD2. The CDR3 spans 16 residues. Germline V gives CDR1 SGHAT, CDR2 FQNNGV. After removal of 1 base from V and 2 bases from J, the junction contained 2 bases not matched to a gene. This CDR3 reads CASSLVLAGAYNEQFF. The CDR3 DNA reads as TGTGCCAGCAGCTTAGTGCTAGCGGGGGCCTACAATGAGCAGTTCTTC.

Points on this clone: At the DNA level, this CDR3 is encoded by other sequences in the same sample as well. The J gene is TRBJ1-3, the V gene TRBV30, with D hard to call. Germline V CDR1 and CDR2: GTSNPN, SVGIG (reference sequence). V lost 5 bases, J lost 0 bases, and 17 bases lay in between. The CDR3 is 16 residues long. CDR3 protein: CAWGVIGLYSGNTIYF. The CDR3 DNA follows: TGTGCCTGGGGAGTGATTGGACTTTACTCTGGAAACACCATATATTTT.

CDR3 coding DNA: TGTGCCAGCAGCGGGGGGACTAGCAAAGCCTACAATGAGCAGTTCTTC. Protein: CASSGGTSKAYNEQFF. This sequence joins TRBV9 and TRBJ2-1; 9 positions match TRBD2. The V and J ends lost 3 bases and 2 bases, in that order; junction bases with no gene match: 6. Germline lookup yields CDR1 SGDLS and CDR2 YYNGEE. The CDR3 totals 16 residues.

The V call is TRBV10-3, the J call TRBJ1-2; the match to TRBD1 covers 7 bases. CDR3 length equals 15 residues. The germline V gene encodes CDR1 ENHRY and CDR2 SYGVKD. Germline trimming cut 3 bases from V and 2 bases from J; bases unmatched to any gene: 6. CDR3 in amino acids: CAISDSGGANYGYTF. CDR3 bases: TGTGCCATCAGTGACTCAGGGGGGGCAAACTATGGCTACACCTTC.

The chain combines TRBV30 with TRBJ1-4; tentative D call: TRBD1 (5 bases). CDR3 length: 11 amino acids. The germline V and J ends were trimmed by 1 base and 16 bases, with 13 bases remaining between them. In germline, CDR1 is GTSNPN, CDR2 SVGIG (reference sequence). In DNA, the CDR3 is TGTGCCTGGAGTGGAGGAGGGGATCCGTTTTTT. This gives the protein CAWSGGGDPFF.

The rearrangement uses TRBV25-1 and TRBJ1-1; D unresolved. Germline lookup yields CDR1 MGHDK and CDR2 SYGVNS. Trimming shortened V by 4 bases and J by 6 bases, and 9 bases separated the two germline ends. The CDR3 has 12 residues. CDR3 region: CASSGAKSEAFF. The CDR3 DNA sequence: TGTGCCAGCAGTGGGGCAAAATCTGAAGCTTTCTTT.

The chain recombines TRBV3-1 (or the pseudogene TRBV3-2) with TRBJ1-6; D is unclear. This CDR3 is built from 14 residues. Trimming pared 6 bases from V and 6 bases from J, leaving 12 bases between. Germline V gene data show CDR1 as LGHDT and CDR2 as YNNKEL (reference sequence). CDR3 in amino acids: CASRRPVPNSPLHF. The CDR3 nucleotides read TGTGCCAGCAGACGTCCAGTACCTAATTCACCCCTCCACTTT.

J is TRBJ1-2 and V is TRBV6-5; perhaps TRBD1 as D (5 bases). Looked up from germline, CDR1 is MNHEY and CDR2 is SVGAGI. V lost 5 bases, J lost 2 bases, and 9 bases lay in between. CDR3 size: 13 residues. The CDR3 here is CASSHRDNYGYTF. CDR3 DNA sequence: TGTGCCAGCAGTCACCGGGACAACTATGGCTACACCTTC.

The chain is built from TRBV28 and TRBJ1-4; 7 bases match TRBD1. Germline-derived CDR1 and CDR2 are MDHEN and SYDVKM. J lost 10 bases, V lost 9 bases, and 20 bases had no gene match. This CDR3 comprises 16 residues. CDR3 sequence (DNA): TGTGCCAGTTCCGGGACAGACACCTTCAAAAGCCGAAAACTGTTTTTT. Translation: CASSGTDTFKSRKLFF.

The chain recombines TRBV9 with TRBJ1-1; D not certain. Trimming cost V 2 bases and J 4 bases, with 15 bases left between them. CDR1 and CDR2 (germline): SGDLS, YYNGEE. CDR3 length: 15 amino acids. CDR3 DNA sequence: TGTGCCAGCAGCGTTAGCGCTACTCTCGGCACTGAAGCTTTCTTT. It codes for CASSVSATLGTEAFF. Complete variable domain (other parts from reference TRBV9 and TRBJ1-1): DSGVTQTPKHLITATGQRVTLRCSPRSGDLSVYWYQQSLDQGLQFLIQYYNGEERAKGNILERFSAQQFPDLHSELNLSSLELGDSALYFCASSVSATLGTEAFFGQGTRLTVV.

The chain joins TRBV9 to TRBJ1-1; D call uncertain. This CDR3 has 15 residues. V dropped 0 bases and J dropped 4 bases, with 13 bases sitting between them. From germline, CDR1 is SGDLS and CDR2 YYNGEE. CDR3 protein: CASSVVAGAFTEAFF. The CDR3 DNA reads TGTGCCAGCAGCGTAGTAGCAGGAGCCTTCACTGAAGCTTTCTTT.

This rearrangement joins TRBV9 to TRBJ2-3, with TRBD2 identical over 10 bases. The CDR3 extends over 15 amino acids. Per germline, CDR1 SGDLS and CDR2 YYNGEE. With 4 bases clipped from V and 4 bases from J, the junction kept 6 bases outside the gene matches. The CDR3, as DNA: TGTGCCAGCAGCCCGAGCGGGGGGGCTGCAGATACGCAGTATTTT. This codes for CASSPSGGAADTQYF.

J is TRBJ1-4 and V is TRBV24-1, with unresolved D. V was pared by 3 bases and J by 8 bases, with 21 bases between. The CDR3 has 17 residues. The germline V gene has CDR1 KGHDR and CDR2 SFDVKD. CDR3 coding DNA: TGTGCCACCAGTGATGGACCCCGGCCTCAGAGGAGGGAAAAACTGTTTTTT. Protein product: CATSDGPRPQRREKLFF.

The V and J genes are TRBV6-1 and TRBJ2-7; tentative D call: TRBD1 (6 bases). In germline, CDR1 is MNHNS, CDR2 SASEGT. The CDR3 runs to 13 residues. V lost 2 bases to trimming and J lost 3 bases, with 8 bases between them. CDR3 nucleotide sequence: TGTGCCAGCAGTGAAAGGGGGTTCTACGAGCAGTACTTC. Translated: CASSERGFYEQYF.

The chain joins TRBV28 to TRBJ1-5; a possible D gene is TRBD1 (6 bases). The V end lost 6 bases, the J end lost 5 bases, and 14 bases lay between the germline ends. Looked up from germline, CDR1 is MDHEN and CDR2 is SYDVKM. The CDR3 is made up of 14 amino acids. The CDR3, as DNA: TGTGCCAGCAGGCCCTACAGGGTGGATCAGCCCCAGCATTTT. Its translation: CASRPYRVDQPQHF.

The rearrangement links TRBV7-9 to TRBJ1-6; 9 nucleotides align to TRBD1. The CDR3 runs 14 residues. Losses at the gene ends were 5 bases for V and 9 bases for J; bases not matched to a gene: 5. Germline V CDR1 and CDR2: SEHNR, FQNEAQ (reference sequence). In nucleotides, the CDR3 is TGTGCCAGCAGCAGTACAGGGGGCAGTTCACCCCTCCACTTT. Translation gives CASSSTGGSSPLHF.

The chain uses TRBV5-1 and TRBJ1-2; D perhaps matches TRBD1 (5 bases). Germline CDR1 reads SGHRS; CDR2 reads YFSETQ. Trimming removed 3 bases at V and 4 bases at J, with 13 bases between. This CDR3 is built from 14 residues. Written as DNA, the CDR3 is TGCGCCAGCAGCTCCCGGGGGTCGAGCTATGGCTACACCTTC. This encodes CASSSRGSSYGYTF.